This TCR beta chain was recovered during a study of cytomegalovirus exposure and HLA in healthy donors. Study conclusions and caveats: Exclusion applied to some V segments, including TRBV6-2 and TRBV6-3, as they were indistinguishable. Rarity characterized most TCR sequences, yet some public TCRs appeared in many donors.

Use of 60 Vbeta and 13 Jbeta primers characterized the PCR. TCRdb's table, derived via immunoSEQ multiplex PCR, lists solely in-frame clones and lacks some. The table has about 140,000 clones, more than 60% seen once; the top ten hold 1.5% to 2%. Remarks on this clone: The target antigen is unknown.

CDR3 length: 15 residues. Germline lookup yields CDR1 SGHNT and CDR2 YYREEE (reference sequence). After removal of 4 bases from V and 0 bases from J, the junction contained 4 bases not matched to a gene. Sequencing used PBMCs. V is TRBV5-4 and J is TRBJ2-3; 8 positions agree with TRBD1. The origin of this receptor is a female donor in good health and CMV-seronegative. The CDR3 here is CASSLGQASTDTQYF. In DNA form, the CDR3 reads TGTGCCAGCAGCCTGGGACAGGCTAGCACAGATACGCAGTATTTT.